The clone carrying this TCR beta chain registers medium-sized (0.01 to 0.1%) by frequency. The read comes to an end 3 residues before the CDR3 does, leaving the germline J gene to fill in the end. The source of the sample is a study of T cells in women clearing cervical HPV infection. CDR1 LNHDA and CDR2 SQIVND come from the germline V gene (reference sequence). CDR3 length equals 13 residues. V lost 3 bases and J 5 bases, leaving 10 bases between the germline ends. Libraries were prepared by immunoSEQ multiplex PCR; TCRdb keeps only in-frame clonotypes and omits some of them. The listing records about 9,200 clones.

The rearrangement joins TRBV19 to TRBJ2-5; maybe TRBD2 (5 bases). This receptor was obtained from a woman aged 18-70 years with a cervical HPV16 infection that either progressed to CIN3+ or cleared (not recorded which). Sequenced: blood buffy coat. CDR3 sequence reads: CASSMARRETQYF. The part of the CDR3 DNA that was read is TGTGCCAGTAGTATGGCTAGGAGGGAGACC.